These 16 T cell receptor beta chains were sequenced from one sample in a study of control samples from healthy donors and cancer patients. The assay was immunoSEQ multiplex PCR, and TCRdb's table has in-frame clones only and misses some. The sample carries about 28,000 clones, around 92% recorded once. Sequenced input: PBMCs. These receptors were taken from a man aged 50 or older with lung cancer.

This chain links TRBV6-1 with TRBJ1-1; 7 nucleotides line up with TRBD1. CDR3 length equals 16 residues. The germline V gene has CDR1 MNHNS and CDR2 SASEGT. Losses at the gene ends were 3 bases for V and 1 base for J; bases not matched to a gene: 8. CDR3 DNA sequence: TGTGCCAGCAGTGAGGACCCAGGGGGTCCGAACACTGAAGCTTTCTTT. Translated: CASSEDPGGPNTEAFF.

The V and J genes are TRBV28 and TRBJ2-7; the D is unclear. V lost 6 bases and J 3 bases, leaving 12 bases between the germline ends. This CDR3 has 13 amino acids. The germline CDR1 and CDR2 sequences are MDHEN and SYDVKM. The CDR3 protein is CASRGSLLYEQYF. The CDR3 bases are TGTGCCAGCAGAGGGTCCCTCCTCTACGAGCAGTACTTC. Supplemented by reference TRBV28 and TRBJ2-7, the full variable domain reads DVKVTQSSRYLVKRTGEKVFLECVQDMDHENMFWYRQDPGLGLRLIYFSYDVKMKEKGDIPEGYSVSREKKERFSLILESASTNQTSMYLCASRGSLLYEQYFGPGTRLTVT.

J is TRBJ2-7 and V is TRBV19, with TRBD1 matching 11 bases. The CDR3 runs 12 residues. Germline V gene data show CDR1 as LNHDA and CDR2 as SQIVND (reference sequence). Unmatched junction bases numbered 1, after V lost 9 bases and J lost 3 bases. CDR3 DNA sequence: TGTGCCAGCGGGACAGGGGGCTACGAGCAGTACTTC. This encodes CASGTGGYEQYF.

The V call is TRBV9, the J call TRBJ1-6; D gene ambiguous. Germline V gene lookup returns CDR1 SGDLS and CDR2 YYNGEE. Between the trimmed V and J ends, which lost 0 bases and 1 base, there was a span of 14 bases. This CDR3 has 18 amino acids. In DNA, the CDR3 is TGTGCCAGCAGCGTAGGGAATGCAGGAGGTTCCTATAATTCACCCCTCCACTTT. The encoded protein is CASSVGNAGGSYNSPLHF.

V is TRBV7-6 and J is TRBJ1-1; D remains ambiguous. The germline CDR1 and CDR2 sequences are SGHVS and FNYEAQ. Trimming shortened V by 0 bases and J by 5 bases, and 10 bases separated the two germline ends. The CDR3 runs to 14 residues. Here the CDR3 reads CASSLAGVGTEAFF. The CDR3 DNA reads TGTGCCAGCAGCTTAGCGGGAGTAGGGACTGAAGCTTTCTTT.

The chain joins TRBV6-5 to TRBJ2-5; perhaps TRBD1 as D (6 bases). Germline lookup yields CDR1 MNHEY and CDR2 SVGAGI. With 5 bases removed from V and 5 bases from J, the gap between germline ends came to 15 bases. The CDR3 is 14 amino acids. The CDR3 DNA follows: TGTGCCAGCAGTAAACAGGGTCCCCAGGAGACCCAGTACTTC. Its translation is CASSKQGPQETQYF.

The chain links TRBV2 to TRBJ2-3; tentatively, D is TRBD1 or TRBD2 (5 bases each). CDR3 length: 15 amino acids. V gave up 6 bases and J gave up 0 bases, with 13 bases separating them. Per the germline V gene, CDR1 is SNHLY and CDR2 is FYNNEI. CDR3 DNA: TGTGCCAGCAGCGAGGGGCACCCGAGCACAGATACGCAGTATTTT. It is translated as CASSEGHPSTDTQYF. The full variable domain, in which reference TRBV2 and TRBJ2-3 provide the parts outside the CDR3, is EPEVTQTPSHQVTQMGQEVILRCVPISNHLYFYWYRQILGQKVEFLVSFYNNEISEKSEIFDDQFSVERPDGSNFTLKIRSTKLEDSAMYFCASSEGHPSTDTQYFGPGTRLTVL.

V is TRBV5-1 and J is TRBJ2-7; D assignment may be TRBD1 or TRBD2 (5 bases each). The CDR3 contains 10 residues. The germline gives CDR1 SGHRS, CDR2 YFSETQ. The V end lost 4 bases, the J end lost 7 bases, and 6 bases lay between the germline ends. The CDR3 sequence is CASSGGEQYF. The CDR3 DNA reads TGCGCCAGCAGCGGGGGAGAGCAGTACTTC.

This clone has just one count. This chain uses TRBV5-8 with TRBJ1-4; tentative D call: TRBD1 (5 bases). The germline V gene has CDR1 SGHTS and CDR2 YDEGEE. With 4 bases removed from V and 5 bases from J, the gap between germline ends came to 18 bases. CDR3 length equals 16 residues. For the CDR3, the DNA is TGTGCCAGCAGCCCCCAACAGGCAGGGCGGAATGAAAAACTGTTTTTT. This translates into CASSPQQAGRNEKLFF.

The chain carries TRBV3-1 (or the pseudogene TRBV3-2) and TRBJ2-7, with 9 bases matching TRBD1. Per the germline V gene, CDR1 is LGHDT and CDR2 is YNNKEL (reference sequence). CDR3 size: 15 residues. The V gene end was trimmed by 5 bases and the J gene end by 4 bases; junction bases not matched to a gene: 9. The CDR3 region has the DNA TGTGCCAGCAGCGGAGGACAGGGGATGCTATACGAGCAGTACTTC. This translates into CASSGGQGMLYEQYF.

This clone was seen only a few times. The V gene is TRBV3-1 (or the pseudogene TRBV3-2), the J gene TRBJ2-2, with 7 nucleotides matching TRBD2. V lost 1 base, J lost 5 bases, and 4 bases stayed unmatched. The germline CDR1 and CDR2 sequences are LGHDT and YNNKEL (reference sequence). This CDR3 is built from 15 residues. This CDR3 is CASSQALARTGELFF. The CDR3 DNA is TGTGCCAGCAGCCAAGCACTAGCGAGAACCGGGGAGCTGTTTTTT.

The V and J genes are TRBV18 and TRBJ2-7, with D perhaps assigned TRBD1 or TRBD2 (5 bases each). Germline values: CDR1 KGHSH, CDR2 LQKENI. The V and J ends lost 0 bases and 3 bases respectively, with 9 bases between them. The CDR3 spans 14 residues. CDR3 in amino acids: CASSPPGRNYEQYF. Here the CDR3 DNA reads TGTGCCAGCTCACCACCGGGACGGAACTACGAGCAGTACTTC.

In this sample, this clone turned up a few times. The chain couples TRBV10-3 to TRBJ2-1; perhaps TRBD2 as D (7 bases). This CDR3 has 14 amino acids. Germline assignment: CDR1 ENHRY and CDR2 SYGVKD. The V end was cut by 3 bases, the J end by 7 bases, with 13 bases between. The CDR3 region is CAISDRGAGNEQFF. The DNA for the CDR3 is TGTGCCATCAGTGATCGGGGGGCGGGGAATGAGCAGTTCTTC.

V gene TRBV19 combines with J gene TRBJ2-7, with 10 bases identical to TRBD2. Germline V gene lookup returns CDR1 LNHDA and CDR2 SQIVND (reference sequence). The J segment lost 7 bases and the V segment lost 1 base, leaving 7 bases of the junction unmatched. This CDR3 has 15 residues. Here the CDR3 reads CASSIGAGGPREQYF. The CDR3 DNA reads as TGTGCCAGTAGTATAGGAGCGGGGGGGCCGCGGGAGCAGTACTTC. The variable domain in full, with the rest retrieved from reference TRBV19 and TRBJ2-7, is DGGITQSPKYLFRKEGQNVTLSCEQNLNHDAMYWYRQDPGQGLRLIYYSQIVNDFQKGDIAEGYSVSREKKESFPLTVTSAQKNPTAFYLCASSIGAGGPREQYFGPGTRLTVT.

This clone was seen a handful of times. The rearrangement joins TRBV27 to TRBJ2-7, with D maybe TRBD1 (6 bases). CDR1 is MNHEY, CDR2 SMNVEV, per germline (reference sequence). This CDR3 comprises 14 residues. V lost 5 bases to trimming and J lost 0 bases, with 11 bases between them. CDR3 in DNA: TGTGCCAGCAGTCGAGACAGGAACTCCTACGAGCAGTACTTC. This translates into CASSRDRNSYEQYF.

This chain connects TRBV7-2 to TRBJ1-5; D is possibly TRBD1 (5 bases). The length of the CDR3 is 15 residues. Germline-derived CDR1 and CDR2 are SGHTA and FQGNSA. V was shortened by 5 bases and J by 7 bases, with 18 bases between the two germline ends. Here the CDR3 reads CASSLGQGVIQPQHF. The CDR3 nucleotides read TGTGCCAGCAGCCTTGGGCAGGGAGTGATCCAGCCCCAGCATTTT.